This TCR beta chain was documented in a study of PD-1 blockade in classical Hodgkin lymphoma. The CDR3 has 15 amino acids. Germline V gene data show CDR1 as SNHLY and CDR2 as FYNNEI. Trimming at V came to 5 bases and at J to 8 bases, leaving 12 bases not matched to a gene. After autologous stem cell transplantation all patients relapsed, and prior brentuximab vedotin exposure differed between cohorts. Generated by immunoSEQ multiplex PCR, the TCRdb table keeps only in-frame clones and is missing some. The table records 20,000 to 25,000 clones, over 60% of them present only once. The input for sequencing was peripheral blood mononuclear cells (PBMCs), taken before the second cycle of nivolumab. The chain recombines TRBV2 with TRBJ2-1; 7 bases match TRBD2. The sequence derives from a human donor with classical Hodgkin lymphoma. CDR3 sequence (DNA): TGTGCCAGCAGTTGGGGAGGGGCAGGGCTGGATGAGCAGTTCTTC. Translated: CASSWGGAGLDEQFF.